This TCR beta chain is drawn from a study of OX40 agonist ivuxolimab in advanced cancers. Across the study: A male proportion of about 86% was recorded, with mean age around 60 years and range roughly 23 to 79. Around 40% of patients had received prior checkpoint inhibitor therapy.

CDR3 length equals 18 residues. Between the trimmed V and J ends, which lost 5 bases and 6 bases, there was a span of 26 bases. Germline CDR1 is MGHRA and CDR2 is YSYEKL. Sequencing was performed with immunoSEQ multiplex PCR; in TCRdb, only in-frame clones are kept and a portion is missing. There are tens of thousands of clones in the sample; roughly 91% occur only once, and approximately 25% lies in the top ten. In its sample, this clone was seen a few times. Its target is not known. Study-wide points: Doses of 0.1 to 3.0 mg/kg were accompanied by clonal expansion of CD4+ and CD8+ blood T cells by week 6.

This TCR was sampled from an adult with an advanced solid tumor such as melanoma, head and neck, liver or kidney cancer. The chain uses TRBV4-1 and TRBJ2-1; tentative D call: TRBD1 (6 bases). The starting material was CD4+ or CD8+ T cells sorted from blood, obtained in a trial of the OX40 agonist ivuxolimab. Here the CDR3 DNA reads TGCGCCAGCAGCATCTCGCCCCAGACAGGCTTCTTCTTCAATGAGCAGTTCTTC. Amino acid sequence: CASSISPQTGFFFNEQFF.